This T cell receptor beta chain was documented in a study of T-cell reconstitution after alpha-beta-depleted transplantation in children. This clonotype was counted a single time. Unique molecular identifiers tagged the TCRbeta library. MiXCR was run by TCRdb on the PCR reads, yielding one entry per CDR3 protein. The sample yields 440,000 or so distinct CDR3 sequences, about 40% seen once. This CDR3 spans 14 amino acids. Trimming pared 10 bases from V and 1 base from J, leaving 16 bases between. In germline, CDR1 is MNHNS, CDR2 SASEGT. This TCR came from a girl aged 2-10 years with aplastic anemia, due to receive a stem cell transplant. Source: PBMCs, taken before TCRalphabeta/CD19-depleted stem cell transplant. The V call is TRBV6-1, the J call TRBJ1-1; D remains unclear. The CDR3 coding sequence is TGTGCCATCACCGGAGACACATCGAACACTGAAGCTTTCTTT. Residues: CAITGDTSNTEAFF.